This TCR beta chain was identified during a study of blood T cell repertoires in COVID-19. Data came from immunoSEQ multiplex PCR; TCRdb stores just in-frame clones and leaves some out. The table lists some 320,000 clones, over 75% of them singletons. The V gene lost 2 bases and the J gene lost 10 bases, with 10 bases spanning the gap. Germline V CDR1 and CDR2: SGHKS, YYEKEE (reference sequence). The CDR3 consists of 12 residues. This TCR was sampled from a human donor in a cohort sampled during active COVID-19. The source material was peripheral blood. The J gene is TRBJ2-1, the V gene TRBV5-5; possible D gene TRBD2, 5 bases. CDR3 protein: CASSFSGEEQFF. In DNA form, the CDR3 reads TGTGCCAGCAGCTTCTCCGGGGAGGAGCAGTTCTTC.